These 26 T cell receptor beta chains came from one sample sequenced in a study of T cells in Graves' hyperthyroidism and ophthalmopathy. TCR beta CDR3 region amplification was performed from RNA transcripts. HTBI primers were employed in a first-round RT-PCR of the TCR CDR3. TCRdb passed the multiplex PCR reads through MiXCR, listing each CDR3 protein once. The data contain fewer than 650,000 distinct CDR3 sequences, approximately 15% of them singletons. Sequencing was done on a sample of blood. These receptors came from a young woman with Graves' ophthalmopathy.

The J gene is TRBJ1-4, the V gene TRBV27; D unclear. V dropped 3 bases and J dropped 4 bases, with 6 bases sitting between them. This CDR3 spans 13 amino acids. Looked up from germline, CDR1 is MNHEY and CDR2 is SMNVEV (reference sequence). CDR3: CASSFQFNEKLFF. In nucleotides, the CDR3 is TGTGCCAGCAGTTTTCAGTTTAATGAAAAACTGTTTTTT.

This clonotype was picked up many times. The chain is built from TRBV12-3 or TRBV12-4 and TRBJ1-1; 8 bases are a match to TRBD1. The V and J ends lost 4 bases and 11 bases, in that order; junction bases with no gene match: 15. The CDR3 consists of 15 residues. The CDR3: CASSSGTGRMRGAFF. CDR3 DNA: TGTGCCAGCAGTTCCGGGACAGGTAGGATGAGAGGGGCTTTCTTT.

This clonotype was seen at least ten times. Its ends do not fully match the called genes, so a read error is possible. The CDR3 sequence: CASSLDAALTGNTIYF. CDR3 nucleotides: TGTGCCAGCAGTTTAGACGCGGCCTTGACTGGAAACACCATATATTTT. The chain employs TRBV11-2 and TRBJ1-3; no clear D. The CDR3 totals 16 residues. The germline V gene encodes CDR1 SGHAT and CDR2 FQNNGV.

This clonotype appeared many times. The rearrangement joins TRBV5-1 to TRBJ2-2; the match to TRBD2 covers 8 bases. The length of the CDR3 is 15 residues. After removal of 6 bases from V and 1 base from J, the junction contained 5 bases not matched to a gene. CDR1 and CDR2 (germline): SGHRS, YFSETQ. The DNA of the CDR3 is TGCGCCAGCACAACGGGAGGGCGGAACACCGGGGAGCTGTTTTTT. Protein sequence: CASTTGGRNTGELFF. Complete variable domain (other parts from reference TRBV5-1 and TRBJ2-2): KAGVTQTPRYLIKTRGQQVTLSCSPISGHRSVSWYQQTPGQGLQFLFEYFSETQRNKGNFPGRFSGRQFSNSRSEMNVSTLELGDSALYLCASTTGGRNTGELFFGEGSRLTVL.

The rearrangement uses TRBV15 and TRBJ1-1; weak D call: TRBD1 (6 bases). Germline V gene data show CDR1 as LNHNV and CDR2 as YYDKDF (reference sequence). This CDR3 spans 15 amino acids. V dropped 3 bases and J dropped 1 base, with 12 bases sitting between them. The CDR3 reads CATSSRGRKNTEAFF. The CDR3 nucleotides are TGTGCCACCAGCAGCAGGGGTAGGAAGAACACTGAAGCTTTCTTT.

This clonotype has a count of ten or more. This sequence joins TRBV7-2 and TRBJ1-5; D call uncertain. Trimming removed 4 bases from V and 7 bases from J, with 17 bases in between. This CDR3 spans 15 amino acids. Germline CDR1 and CDR2: SGHTA and FQGNSA. This chain's CDR3 is CASSSFSQGGQPQHF. The CDR3 bases are TGTGCCAGCAGCTCTTTCTCACAAGGCGGGCAGCCCCAGCATTTT. The full variable domain, rest sourced from reference TRBV7-2 and TRBJ1-5, is GAGVSQSPSNKVTEKGKDVELRCDPISGHTALYWYRQSLGQGLEFLIYFQGNSAPDKSGLPSDRFSAERTGGSVSTLTIQRTQQEDSAVYLCASSSFSQGGQPQHFGDGTRLSIL.

This clonotype was seen more than once but under ten times. The chain combines TRBV13 with TRBJ2-5; no definite D call. V was trimmed by 0 bases and J by 4 bases, leaving 27 bases between them. The germline V gene has CDR1 PRHDT and CDR2 FYEKMQ (reference sequence). The CDR3 spans 20 residues. Here the CDR3 reads CASSLGRLFQEGGLRETQYF. The CDR3 bases are TGTGCCAGCAGCTTAGGGCGACTCTTTCAAGAAGGTGGGTTGAGAGAGACCCAGTACTTC.

V gene TRBV9 combines with J gene TRBJ2-2; TRBD1 might be the D (6 bases). Trimming cost V 1 base and J 5 bases, with 15 bases left between them. CDR3 size: 16 residues. In germline, CDR1 is SGDLS, CDR2 YYNGEE. In DNA form, the CDR3 reads TGTGCCAGCAGCGTAAGACAGGACATTATGACCGGGGAGCTGTTTTTT. It yields the protein CASSVRQDIMTGELFF.

The sample holds a few counts of this clonotype. This sequence joins TRBV19 and TRBJ1-1; D gene unclear. This CDR3 is built from 13 residues. Germline assignment: CDR1 LNHDA and CDR2 SQIVND (reference sequence). The ends were cut back, 0 bases at V and 1 base at J, with 3 bases in the middle. In DNA form, the CDR3 reads TGTGCCAGTAGTATAGAAAGGAACACTGAAGCTTTCTTT. As protein: CASSIERNTEAFF.

This clonotype was counted ten times or more. This chain connects TRBV7-6 to TRBJ2-1, with D possibly being TRBD2 (6 bases). CDR1 and CDR2 from the germline V gene are SGHVS and FNYEAQ. V lost 2 bases and J 5 bases, leaving 25 bases between the germline ends. The CDR3 consists of 19 residues. CDR3: CASSLRPALTVGGHNEQFF. In DNA form, the CDR3 reads TGTGCCAGCAGCTTAAGGCCCGCGCTGACTGTGGGGGGACACAATGAGCAGTTCTTC.

CDR3 coding DNA: TGCAGTGCTAGATTGGTGACGGGGACTGAAGCTTTCTTT. Translated, it gives CSARLVTGTEAFF. The chain links TRBV20-1 to TRBJ1-1; D unclear. The CDR3 spans 13 residues. Trimming cost V 2 bases and J 5 bases, with 12 bases left between them. Per the germline V gene, CDR1 is DFQATT and CDR2 is SNEGSKA (reference sequence).

This clonotype was detected many times. The genes are TRBV28 and TRBJ1-1; weak D call: TRBD1 (6 bases). Germline V gene sequence: CDR1 MDHEN, CDR2 SYDVKM. V was trimmed by 2 bases and J by 0 bases, leaving 10 bases between them. The CDR3 is 15 residues long. CDR3 in amino acids: CASSLNREVNTEAFF. The DNA of the CDR3 is TGTGCCAGCAGTTTAAACAGGGAGGTGAACACTGAAGCTTTCTTT. Complete variable domain (other parts from reference TRBV28 and TRBJ1-1): DVKVTQSSRYLVKRTGEKVFLECVQDMDHENMFWYRQDPGLGLRLIYFSYDVKMKEKGDIPEGYSVSREKKERFSLILESASTNQTSMYLCASSLNREVNTEAFFGQGTRLTVV.

In this sample, this clonotype turned up a few times. V is TRBV20-1 and J is TRBJ2-7; either TRBD1 or TRBD2 may fit D (5 bases each). Germline assignment: CDR1 DFQATT and CDR2 SNEGSKA (reference sequence). V was pared by 3 bases and J by 7 bases, with 19 bases between. There are 14 residues in the CDR3. The CDR3 region is CSASFRDPSLEQYF. The CDR3 nucleotides are TGCAGTGCTAGCTTCCGGGACCCTTCGTTGGAGCAGTACTTC.

This clonotype was observed a few times. This rearrangement joins TRBV10-3 to TRBJ1-2; D might be TRBD1 (5 bases). V was shortened by 6 bases and J by 4 bases, with 15 bases between the two germline ends. The germline V gene has CDR1 ENHRY and CDR2 SYGVKD. This CDR3 is 14 amino acids long. The CDR3 reads CAISQGLVTYGYTF. CDR3 DNA sequence: TGTGCCATCAGCCAGGGTCTGGTGACCTATGGCTACACCTTC.

Many counts were recorded for this clonotype. V usage is TRBV30 and J usage is TRBJ1-1, with D possibly matching TRBD1 (5 bases). The CDR3 extends over 12 amino acids. Germline values: CDR1 GTSNPN, CDR2 SVGIG (reference sequence). Trimming cost V 2 bases and J 10 bases, with 14 bases left between them. CDR3 sequence (DNA): TGTGCCTGGAGTAAGGGGATGGGCGGAGCTTTCTTT. This codes for CAWSKGMGGAFF.

This clonotype was counted many times. This chain uses TRBV27 with TRBJ1-6, with a weak D call TRBD1 (6 bases). The V end lost 3 bases, the J end lost 10 bases, and 10 bases lay between the germline ends. This CDR3 has 13 amino acids. Looked up from germline, CDR1 is MNHEY and CDR2 is SMNVEV (reference sequence). CDR3 nucleotide sequence: TGTGCCAGCAGTTTTAACAGGGACTCACCCCTCCACTTT. This sequence encodes CASSFNRDSPLHF.

This clonotype appeared many times. The V and J genes are TRBV28 and TRBJ1-5; D is uncertain. There are 12 residues in the CDR3. Germline V gene lookup returns CDR1 MDHEN and CDR2 SYDVKM. V was shortened by 6 bases and J by 6 bases, with 9 bases between the two germline ends. The CDR3 DNA follows: TGTGCCAGCAGCCCTGTAGGTCAGCCCCAGCATTTT. This sequence encodes CASSPVGQPQHF.

The rearrangement uses TRBV9 and TRBJ2-7; either TRBD1 or TRBD2 may supply D (5 bases each). The germline gives CDR1 SGDLS, CDR2 YYNGEE. The CDR3 totals 18 residues. Trimming took 0 bases from V and 0 from J, leaving 19 bases between them. This chain's CDR3 is CASSVERGVGPLSYEQYF. The CDR3 nucleotides are TGTGCCAGCAGCGTAGAGAGAGGGGTGGGTCCTCTCTCCTACGAGCAGTACTTC.

This clonotype was observed many times. J is TRBJ2-1 and V is TRBV29-1, with D maybe TRBD1 (7 bases). V lost 4 bases and J 8 bases, leaving 15 bases between the germline ends. CDR3 length: 13 residues. CDR1 SQVTM and CDR2 ANQGSEA come from the germline V gene. The CDR3 bases are TGCAGCGTTGTGTCAGGGGGACTCCATGAGCAGTTCTTC. It specifies CSVVSGGLHEQFF.

The chain has TRBV30 and TRBJ2-7; TRBD2 is a possible D gene (6 bases). This CDR3 is 15 amino acids long. CDR1 and CDR2 (germline): GTSNPN, SVGIG (reference sequence). V lost 3 bases and J lost 6, with 21 bases in between. CDR3 bases: TGTGCCTGGAGGGGCGGGACGGCAGTTAAAATCGAGCAGTACTTC. It translates to CAWRGGTAVKIEQYF.

The table lists this clonotype with many counts. The V gene is TRBV30, the J gene TRBJ1-1, with 7 positions matching TRBD1. Germline lookup yields CDR1 GTSNPN and CDR2 SVGIG (reference sequence). The CDR3 loop spans 14 amino acids. Trimming cost V 1 base and J 10 bases; bases outside gene matches: 12. The CDR3 DNA reads TGTGCCTGGAGTGGCCCGGGGACAGACCTGATAGCTTTCTTT. Its protein product is CAWSGPGTDLIAFF.

This clonotype has a count of ten or more. The V call is TRBV2, the J call TRBJ2-2; tentative D call: TRBD1 (6 bases). Trimming pared 4 bases from V and 6 bases from J, leaving 12 bases between. CDR1 is SNHLY and CDR2 is FYNNEI in the germline V gene. The CDR3 runs 14 residues. CDR3 protein: CASSALQGAGELFF. In DNA form, the CDR3 reads TGTGCCAGCAGTGCTTTACAGGGCGCCGGGGAGCTGTTTTTT.

At least ten counts were recorded for this clonotype. This chain connects TRBV28 to TRBJ1-4; 11 bases are a match to TRBD1. CDR3 size: 16 residues. Germline-derived CDR1 and CDR2 are MDHEN and SYDVKM. J lost 7 bases, V lost 5 bases, and 9 bases had no gene match. The CDR3 loop reads CASSPAAGQGVEKLFF. CDR3 DNA: TGTGCCAGCAGTCCTGCGGCGGGACAGGGGGTTGAAAAACTGTTTTTT.

This clonotype was detected only a few times. The chain joins TRBV20-1 to TRBJ2-2; the match to TRBD2 covers 11 bases. This CDR3 comprises 16 residues. Germline assignment: CDR1 DFQATT and CDR2 SNEGSKA (reference sequence). Trimming took 3 bases from V and 1 from J; bases not matched to a gene: 4. The CDR3 loop is CSARTGTSGNTGELFF. Here the CDR3 DNA reads TGCAGTGCTAGGACTGGGACTAGCGGGAACACCGGGGAGCTGTTTTTT.

Ten or more counts support this clonotype. The chain recombines TRBV7-2 with TRBJ2-1; 7 bases are shared with TRBD2. Trimming took 5 bases from V and 9 from J; bases not matched to a gene: 19. The germline CDR1 and CDR2 sequences are SGHTA and FQGNSA. The CDR3 loop spans 17 amino acids. CDR3 in amino acids: CASSLTPEGGPLVEQFF. The CDR3 DNA follows: TGTGCCAGCAGCCTCACCCCCGAGGGAGGGCCCCTTGTTGAGCAGTTCTTC.

This clonotype was counted between two and nine times. CDR3 in amino acids: CASSTLGANQPQHF. For the CDR3, the DNA is TGTGCCAGCAGTACCCTAGGGGCGAATCAGCCCCAGCATTTT. V usage is TRBV6-1 and J usage is TRBJ1-5, with D possibly TRBD1 on 5 matching bases. The CDR3 runs to 14 residues. V lost 5 bases to trimming and J lost 4 bases, with 12 bases between them. CDR1 MNHNS and CDR2 SASEGT come from the germline V gene.